The clone carrying this T cell receptor (beta chain) has just a few counts. Its target is not known. Attachment of unique molecular identifiers to individual cDNA molecules was performed. TCRdb called the 5' RACE reads again in MiXCR, with one record for every CDR3 protein. The data show 50,000 or so distinct CDR3 sequences, just under 15% seen once. The data were taken from a study of early T cells in non-severe SARS-CoV-2 infection. Looking at the study overall: Bulk RNA isolated from unsorted whole blood underwent sequencing; chains were not paired.

Study-wide points: Matching with VDJdb favored anti-spike CD8 responses (missing private and CD4 specificities).

Sequencing was performed on whole blood, taken at baseline. The TCR sequence derives from an adult who was a healthcare worker with PCR-confirmed SARS-CoV-2 infection or an uninfected control (not recorded which).

This chain's CDR3 is CASSELESSYNEQFF. The CDR3 nucleotides read TGTGCCAGCAGTGAATTAGAAAGCTCCTACAATGAGCAGTTCTTC. The gene calls are TRBV2 and TRBJ2-1; no clear D gene. V lost 2 bases and J lost 0, with 8 bases in between. The CDR3 contains 15 residues. Germline CDR1 is SNHLY and CDR2 is FYNNEI.